This TCR beta chain was sequenced during a study of cytomegalovirus exposure and HLA in healthy donors (dated by TCRdb to 2015 to 2018). For the study in its entirety: An earlier analysis of approximately 550 of the donors reported 250 to 350 Gb of sequence data and roughly 110 million unique TCR beta sequences from about 180 million T cells. About 310 gigabases of sequencing data and tens of millions of unique TCR sequences were included in an early release covering roughly 600 HLA-typed donors. Of the roughly 390 genotyped donors, more than 75% were placed in the genetic ancestry cluster associated with self-reported Caucasian donors. The study aimed to test whether cataloging public T cell receptors could reveal signatures of past pathogen exposure. The study used immunosequencing to profile the T cell repertoires of several hundred subjects and linked those repertoires to cytomegalovirus serostatus. A separate validation cohort of more than 100 different subjects was used in addition to the 666-subject first cohort. To predict cytomegalovirus infection status, the study brought together high-throughput TCR immunosequencing, statistical association of individual TCRs with disease status, and machine learning. A later analysis re-analyzed previously published TCR beta repertoires from roughly 690 donors and added high-resolution HLA genotyping to study TCR occurrence patterns. Rather than drawing on any new phenotypic data, the later analysis identified candidate immune exposures from TCR beta sequences and the way those sequences occurred across donors. To decide whether each TCR beta V gene segment behaved as functional or pseudogenic, an earlier analysis of over 500 of the donors relied on high-throughput TCR beta sequencing. Alongside the repertoire data, information on donor age, sex, ethnicity and CMV serostatus was compiled. Genome-wide SNP genotypes for about 55% of the 666 donors were used in a later genetic analysis, which treated that subset as a discovery cohort. Every repertoire in the discovery cohort had been generated on one and the same sequencing platform. Class I and class II HLA loci were covered by the typing at four-digit resolution. The number of typed donors differed by locus: roughly 629-640 for A, B, C, DRB1 and DQB1; roughly 510 for DQA1; some 610 for DPA1; and 400 to 480 for DPB1. Because of strong linkage in the cohort, a handful of DR-DQ haplotypes were treated as single units for association and clustering. Among some 400 genotyped donors of the cohort, an average of roughly 230,000 unique TCR beta nucleotide sequences was sequenced per donor, of which about 20% were non-productive.

Overall study outcomes, separate from this receptor: In an earlier analysis of over 550 of the donors, most TCR beta V segments were observed in productive rearrangements about 90% or about 30% of the time, broadly matching IMGT annotations. At a false discovery rate of 0.05, a later analysis linked under 20,000 TCR beta sequences to specific HLA alleles. This cohort had only TCR beta chains sequenced, and the lack of alpha or paired-chain data limited which features could be detected. In vitro tests confirmed that a few of the cytomegalovirus-associated TCR beta chains recognize cytomegalovirus antigens. According to a later analysis, parvovirus B19, influenza, CMV and Epstein-Barr virus appeared linked to several top co-occurrence clusters. Presence/absence analyses assumed roughly uniform sequencing depth across donors, an assumption that may not hold. CMV serostatus was the only immune exposure information available for the cohort. A later analysis found that TCR association rates varied across HLA loci, with DRB1 alleles showing the most associated TCRs and HLA-C alleles the fewest. A cluster of highly shared sequence variants was judged likely to be a technical artifact of the sequencing pipeline. Because counts were too low, seventeen rarely observed V segments, including chromosome 9 orphons, were excluded from the earlier analysis of fewer than 650 of the donors. A later genetic analysis reported fewer N-insertions in productive TCRs among donors in an Asian-associated ancestry cluster than the roughly 640-donor mean. The authors suggested that the approach could potentially be extended to other disease states and immunological phenotypes. Linkage disequilibrium might explain the correlated functional status among segregating V segments, but an unknown experimental factor could not be ruled out. In a later analysis, HLA-associated TCR beta chains showed more clonal expansion and lower generation probabilities than non-associated chains that were equally common. An association between a missense DCLRE1C variant and V-gene and J-gene trimming of TCR beta chains was found in a later genetic analysis and replicated in an independent cohort. A later analysis found that most CMV-associated TCR beta chains appeared HLA-restricted, with HLA associations seemingly driven largely by CMV exposure. The 87-base-pair reads could not distinguish some IMGT-functional V segments, including TRBV6-2 and TRBV6-3, so those segments were excluded. Assigning TCR associations to individual alleles was difficult when HLA alleles, especially DR and DQ, strongly co-occurred. A further reported finding was that TCR beta sequences accurately predicted the HLA-A and HLA-B alleles for most subjects in the first cohort. HLA typing was unavailable for some donors at each locus, so association tests used only the typed subset. While some public TCRs were present in many individuals, most TCR sequences turned up only very rarely across donors. The classifier was reported to diagnose cytomegalovirus status with high specificity and sensitivity in both the original and validation cohorts. The study gave a list of 150 to 200 TCR beta chains associated with cytomegalovirus.

Trimming accounts for 7 bases at V and 3 bases at J, while the number of junction bases matched to no gene is 9. Per the germline V gene, LGHNT is the CDR1 and FRNRAP is the CDR2. The CDR3 numbers 15 residues from cysteine through phenylalanine. The only DNA kept is the CDR3, 45 bases in frame from the first base. The cohort consisted of approximately 690 healthy bone marrow donors. At the time of sampling, all cohort members were nominally healthy, though unrecorded immune exposures were likely present. The donor tested CMV seropositive, placing the donor among the 289 seropositive members of the cohort. A peripheral blood sample was collected from each donor, and TCR beta sequencing was performed on peripheral blood mononuclear cells. The Qiagen DNeasy Blood Extraction Kit was used to extract genomic DNA from the blood cell samples. Receptor amplification or capture employed the immunoSEQ multiplex PCR assay. For the multiplex PCR, a mixture combining 60 forward primers for TCR Vbeta segments and 13 reverse primers for TCR Jbeta segments was used. The CDR3 region of rearranged TCR beta genes was amplified from genomic DNA with a multiplex PCR assay. Amplified TCR beta libraries were sequenced as 87-base-pair reads on the Illumina HiSeq System. In the original analysis: A later analysis tallied about 77 million unique TCR beta chains across the 700 or so repertoires, and 10 million to 11 million of those chains were shared by two or more donors. Raw reads were error-corrected and collapsed into unique sequences by a nearest-neighbor algorithm in which closely related sequences were merged to remove PCR and sequencing errors. V, D and J gene segments were assigned by aligning CDR3 sequences to IMGT reference sequences. For a sequence to be retained, at least a six-nucleotide match to both a V gene segment and a J gene segment was required. A rearrangement was called productive if the CDR3 had no stop codons and remained in frame with V and J, and every other rearrangement was called non-productive. Following IMGT convention, CDR3 was defined as the stretch from the second conserved V-encoded cysteine to the conserved J-encoded phenylalanine. Sequences without an unambiguous match to a single V gene segment were excluded from the earlier analysis of 450 to 650 of the donors. An earlier analysis of fewer than 650 of the donors classified V segments as functional when productive rearrangements were above 56.7% and as segregating when the standard deviation between donors was above 5%. To diagnose cytomegalovirus status from the catalog of TCR beta chain sequences, a statistical classification framework was built. In a later analysis, V and J genes were assigned by comparing TCR nucleotide sequences against IMGT/GENE-DB human TR gene sequences. A later analysis assigned CDR3 sequences and most-parsimonious VDJ recombination scenarios with the TCRdist pipeline. A later analysis defined each TCR beta chain by its CDR3 amino acid sequence plus V-gene family, and excluded reads lacking a unique V-gene family. A later analysis removed several hundred highly shared, low-generation-probability nucleotide sequences to deal with suspected cross-contamination and a sequencing artifact. A later analysis calculated a clonal expansion index for each public chain from normalized within-repertoire ranks of inferred template counts. In a later analysis, generation probabilities were computed with a VDJ recombination model fitted to out-of-frame rearrangements, and the resulting probabilities were checked against IGoR. In a later analysis, hypergeometric tests were used to score TCR-TCR, TCR-HLA and TCR-CMV co-occurrence, with a repertoire-size bias correction applied to TCR pairs. A later analysis estimated false discovery rates by permuting HLA or CMV assignments 20 times. A later analysis grouped co-occurring TCRs with DBSCAN, adding TCRdist sequence similarity when clustering within HLA-allele-positive subsets. Co-occurrence clustering excluded repertoires with fewer than 30,000 or more than 120,000 public chains, plus five with anomalous nucleotide sharing. As stored in TCRdb, this immuneACCESS dataset retains in-frame rearrangements with V and J assigned. A fraction of the clones does not appear; measured against another copy, unresolved V genes explain less than half of the discrepancy, and the remainder lacks a known reason. V, J and clone size were drawn from that table, and D and trimming were deduced from the DNA. Across this sample there are 250,000 to 350,000 clones, with just over 85% seen only once. About 4% of the sample belongs to the ten largest clones.

As concerns this clone: No antigen is known for it. The input lacks base qualities; no much larger clone sits a single base away.

What was sequenced was PBMCs. The chain employs TRBV12-5 and TRBJ2-3; TRBD1 matches 8 bases in the middle. The receptor was isolated from a man in his forties or fifties in good health and CMV-seropositive. The CDR3 sequence is CASAIQGVGTDTQYF. The nucleotide sequence reads as follows: TGTGCTAGTGCCATACAGGGGGTAGGAACAGATACGCAGTATTTT.